The 29 T cell receptor beta chains below were found in one sample sequenced in a study of CD8 T cells in ankylosing spondylitis. TCRdb called the 5' RACE reads again in MiXCR, with one record for every CDR3 protein. The table lists 350,000 or so distinct CDR3 sequences, approximately 14% of them singletons. Material: blood, either unsorted or a sorted T cell fraction (not recorded which). Receptor source: a male donor with ankylosing spondylitis or in good health (not recorded which).

The chain couples TRBV29-1 to TRBJ2-1, with 12 bases fitting TRBD2. The junction had 12 bases not matched to a gene; V was cut back by 6 bases and J by 12 bases. The CDR3 length is 14 residues. Germline V CDR1 and CDR2: SQVTM, ANQGSEA. The chain's CDR3 is CSVTATSGRIAQFF. The CDR3 DNA follows: TGCAGCGTGACCGCCACTAGCGGGAGGATTGCGCAGTTCTTC.

The chain uses TRBV20-1 and TRBJ1-2; the match to TRBD1 covers 7 bases. The ends lost 0 bases at V and 6 bases at J; junction bases unmatched: 4. The CDR3 extends over 13 amino acids. Germline V gives CDR1 DFQATT, CDR2 SNEGSKA (reference sequence). CDR3 sequence: CSAREGGEDGYTF. DNA for the CDR3: TGCAGTGCTAGAGAAGGGGGCGAAGATGGCTACACCTTC.

This clonotype came up a few times. V and J are TRBV25-1 and TRBJ2-5, with D unclear. This CDR3 spans 15 amino acids. The germline V and J ends were trimmed by 3 bases and 0 bases, with 11 bases remaining between them. Germline CDR1 is MGHDK and CDR2 is SYGVNS. CDR3 coding DNA: TGTGCCAGCAGTGACCCACGGTTATACCAAGAGACCCAGTACTTC. It yields the protein CASSDPRLYQETQYF. The entire variable domain, with the rest obtained from reference TRBV25-1 and TRBJ2-5, is as follows: EADIYQTPRYLVIGTGKKITLECSQTMGHDKMYWYQQDPGMELHLIHYSYGVNSTEKGDLSSESTVSRIRTEHFPLTLESARPSHTSQYLCASSDPRLYQETQYFGPGTRLLVL.

CDR3 in DNA: TGTGCCAGCAGCATTGGACAGGTTAACTATGGCTACACCTTC. This gives the protein CASSIGQVNYGYTF. The gene calls are TRBV5-6 and TRBJ1-2, with TRBD1 matching over 7 bases. CDR1 SGHDT and CDR2 YYEEEE come from the germline V gene. This CDR3 spans 14 amino acids. Trimming took 4 bases from V and 1 from J; bases not matched to a gene: 4.

This clonotype was seen a handful of times. The V and J genes are TRBV27 and TRBJ2-3; possibly TRBD1 for D (6 bases). Trimming took 6 bases from V and 7 from J, leaving 20 bases between them. Germline CDR1 is MNHEY and CDR2 is SMNVEV (reference sequence). CDR3 length: 15 amino acids. The DNA for the CDR3 is TGTGCCAGCAGCCAGCTCCCTCCCGGACAGAATACGCAGTATTTT. This gives the protein CASSQLPPGQNTQYF.

This clonotype was seen at least ten times. This chain joins TRBV29-1 and TRBJ1-1, with D unclear. Germline V gene sequence: CDR1 SQVTM, CDR2 ANQGSEA. Trimming took off 3 bases at V and 0 bases at J, with 8 bases between the two ends. This CDR3 contains 13 residues. This chain's CDR3 is CSVEGRMNTEAFF. As DNA, the CDR3 is TGCAGCGTTGAGGGCAGGATGAACACTGAAGCTTTCTTT.

V is TRBV19 and J is TRBJ1-1, with 9 bases fitting TRBD1. The CDR3 spans 15 residues. CDR1 is LNHDA and CDR2 is SQIVND in the germline V gene (reference sequence). V lost 5 bases and J lost 0; bases outside the gene matches: 4. CDR3 DNA: TGTGCCAGTAGTCTCCGGACAGGGGTGAACACTGAAGCTTTCTTT. Its protein product is CASSLRTGVNTEAFF.

V is TRBV5-4 and J is TRBJ2-3, with 7 positions matching TRBD2. The CDR3 is made up of 15 amino acids. Germline CDR1 reads SGHNT; CDR2 reads YYREEE (reference sequence). After removal of 4 bases from V and 6 bases from J, the junction contained 11 bases not matched to a gene. The CDR3 protein is CASSPGTNPGDTQYF. The DNA for the CDR3 is TGTGCCAGCAGCCCTGGGACTAACCCTGGGGATACGCAGTATTTT. Full variable domain (missing parts from reference TRBV5-4 and TRBJ2-3): ETGVTQSPTHLIKTRGQQVTLRCSSQSGHNTVSWYQQALGQGPQFIFQYYREEENGRGNFPPRFSGLQFPNYSSELNVNALELDDSALYLCASSPGTNPGDTQYFGPGTRLTVL.

This clonotype was recorded a few times. The V gene is TRBV9, the J gene TRBJ2-3; TRBD2 is a possible D gene (6 bases). The CDR3 contains 15 residues. Trimming took 0 bases from V and 6 from J, leaving 14 bases between them. The germline V gene encodes CDR1 SGDLS and CDR2 YYNGEE. CDR3 DNA sequence: TGTGCCAGCAGCGTAGTTCGAGGGAGCGGGGATACGCAGTATTTT. Amino acid sequence: CASSVVRGSGDTQYF.

The chain recombines TRBV20-1 with TRBJ2-3, with 10 bases matching TRBD1. The trim removed 6 bases at V and 4 bases at J, leaving 7 bases unmatched. The CDR3 runs to 14 residues. Germline CDR1 is DFQATT and CDR2 is SNEGSKA (reference sequence). The CDR3 sequence is CSASDRGQADTQYF. CDR3 nucleotides: TGCAGTGCCTCAGACAGGGGGCAGGCAGATACGCAGTATTTT.

Here the CDR3 DNA reads TGCGCCAGCAGCTTGGCCGGGACAGGGGTTGAAAAACTGTTTTTT. It specifies CASSLAGTGVEKLFF. This rearrangement joins TRBV5-1 to TRBJ1-4; 10 bases line up with TRBD1. Germline V gene lookup returns CDR1 SGHRS and CDR2 YFSETQ. This CDR3 comprises 15 residues. V trimming: 0 bases; J trimming: 7 bases; junction bases outside the gene matches: 3.

This clonotype was picked up many times. CDR3 in amino acids: CASSTDRTGGFGETQYF. The CDR3 bases are TGTGCCAGCAGTACCGACAGGACAGGGGGCTTCGGAGAGACCCAGTACTTC. J is TRBJ2-5 and V is TRBV6-5; 11 bases are a match to TRBD1. CDR3 length: 17 amino acids. The germline CDR1 and CDR2 sequences are MNHEY and SVGAGI. J gave up 4 bases and V 5 bases, and 12 bases lay outside the gene matches.

The V gene is TRBV5-5, the J gene TRBJ2-7; D possibly corresponds to TRBD2 (5 bases). CDR3 size: 14 residues. Between the trimmed V and J ends, which lost 2 bases and 3 bases, there was a span of 12 bases. Germline loops: CDR1 SGHKS, CDR2 YYEKEE (reference sequence). CDR3 loop: CASSFGGRVYEQYF. The CDR3 bases are TGTGCCAGCAGCTTTGGCGGGCGGGTCTACGAGCAGTACTTC.

The chain employs TRBV5-1 and TRBJ2-4; possibly TRBD1 for D (8 bases). This CDR3 is 14 amino acids long. Germline CDR1 SGHRS, CDR2 YFSETQ. Between the trimmed V and J ends, which lost 7 bases and 7 bases, there was a span of 18 bases. The chain's CDR3 is CASRGGDRTNIQYF. DNA for the CDR3: TGCGCCAGCCGTGGGGGGGACAGGACTAACATTCAGTACTTC.

V and J are TRBV4-1 and TRBJ2-4; D could derive from TRBD1 or TRBD2 (6 bases each). This CDR3 spans 16 amino acids. Germline V lookup: CDR1 MGHRA, CDR2 YSYEKL. Trimming removed 4 bases from V and 0 bases from J, with 13 bases in between. CDR3 nucleotides: TGCGCCAGCAGCCCTCGAGGGGGACTAGCCAAAAACATTCAGTACTTC. It encodes CASSPRGGLAKNIQYF.

The V gene is TRBV5-1, the J gene TRBJ1-2, with a possible D match to TRBD1 (5 bases). V lost 0 bases, J lost 8 bases, and 14 bases lay in between. Looked up from germline, CDR1 is SGHRS and CDR2 is YFSETQ. This CDR3 region has 14 residues. The CDR3 DNA reads as TGCGCCAGCAGCTTGGAAGGGGCTGGTAACGGCTACACCTTC. It translates to CASSLEGAGNGYTF.

The chain uses TRBV7-2 and TRBJ2-7; possibly TRBD2 for D (5 bases). The germline gives CDR1 SGHTA, CDR2 FQGNSA. The CDR3 is 14 residues long. V shed 5 bases and J shed 4 bases, with 15 bases lying between them. For the CDR3, the DNA is TGTGCCAGCAGCCTGACCACGGGGTCTTACGAGCAGTACTTC. Translating it yields CASSLTTGSYEQYF.

The V gene is TRBV5-1, the J gene TRBJ1-1, with a weak D call TRBD1 (6 bases). Trimming pared 2 bases from V and 3 bases from J, leaving 14 bases between. CDR1 is SGHRS and CDR2 is YFSETQ in the germline V gene. There are 15 residues in the CDR3. The CDR3 DNA is TGCGCCAGCAGCTTACAGGGTGGCGGGGACACTGAAGCTTTCTTT. Translating gives CASSLQGGGDTEAFF.

The table lists this clonotype with a few counts. The CDR3: CSARDSGGPSTDTQYF. The CDR3 region has the DNA TGCAGTGCTAGAGATTCAGGGGGCCCTAGCACAGATACGCAGTATTTT. V is TRBV20-1 and J is TRBJ2-3; 8 bases are shared with TRBD1. Germline V gene data show CDR1 as DFQATT and CDR2 as SNEGSKA (reference sequence). With 0 bases clipped from V and 0 bases from J, the junction kept 5 bases outside the gene matches. The CDR3 has 16 amino acids.

The rearrangement uses TRBV12-3 or TRBV12-4 and TRBJ2-2; D possibly uses TRBD1 or TRBD2 (6 bases each). Trimming left V 7 bases short and J 4 bases short, with 16 bases between. This CDR3 is built from 15 residues. The CDR3, as DNA: TGTGCCAGCACGACGGGGGCGCGGGGCACCGGGGAGCTGTTTTTT. Amino acids: CASTTGARGTGELFF.

The J gene is TRBJ2-1, the V gene TRBV10-2; TRBD2 matches at 11 bases. The germline CDR1 and CDR2 sequences are WSHSY and SAAADI. The J segment lost 7 bases and the V segment lost 8 bases, leaving 10 bases of the junction unmatched. This CDR3 comprises 15 residues. The CDR3: CASQGTSGRPNEQFF. CDR3 DNA sequence: TGCGCCAGCCAAGGGACTAGCGGAAGGCCGAATGAGCAGTTCTTC.

In this sample, this clonotype turned up a few times. The chain carries TRBV9 and TRBJ2-2, with 9 bases matching TRBD1. V shed 4 bases and J 7 bases; nucleotides not matched to a gene: 8. Per the germline V gene, CDR1 is SGDLS and CDR2 is YYNGEE. This CDR3 has 15 residues. The CDR3, as DNA: TGTGCCAGCAGCCTAACAGGGGGCAGCGTCGGGGAGCTGTTTTTT. This gives the protein CASSLTGGSVGELFF.

V gene TRBV6-2 or TRBV6-3 combines with J gene TRBJ2-3; D perhaps matches TRBD2 (5 bases). V lost 5 bases to trimming and J lost 9 bases, with 12 bases between them. The CDR3 has 12 residues. Germline V gene data show CDR1 as MNHEY and CDR2 as SVGEGT. CDR3 sequence reads: CASSLSRGTQYF. The CDR3 DNA reads as TGTGCCAGCAGTCTTAGCCGAGGGACGCAGTATTTT.

This clonotype was observed a handful of times. V and J are TRBV27 and TRBJ1-5; D is possibly TRBD1 (5 bases). The length of the CDR3 is 13 residues. The V end was cut by 2 bases, the J end by 5 bases, with 7 bases between. From germline, CDR1 is MNHEY and CDR2 SMNVEV (reference sequence). In nucleotides, the CDR3 is TGTGCCAGCAGTTTAATGGGGGATCAGCCCCAGCATTTT. Amino acids: CASSLMGDQPQHF.

The chain combines TRBV4-2 with TRBJ2-1; D is unclear. The germline V and J ends were trimmed by 3 bases and 7 bases, with 25 bases remaining between them. Germline loops: CDR1 LGHNA, CDR2 YNFKEQ. The CDR3 loop spans 18 amino acids. The CDR3 DNA is TGTGCCAGCAGCCAGGACCATCTTGCCCAGCGACCTAAAAATGAGCAGTTCTTC. It translates to CASSQDHLAQRPKNEQFF.

This rearrangement joins TRBV5-1 to TRBJ2-5, with 15 bases matching TRBD2. The trim removed 4 bases at V and 4 bases at J, leaving 5 bases unmatched. The CDR3 extends over 16 amino acids. The germline gives CDR1 SGHRS, CDR2 YFSETQ. CDR3 sequence: CASSGGTSGGTETQYF. CDR3 DNA: TGCGCCAGCAGCGGTGGGACTAGCGGGGGGACAGAGACCCAGTACTTC. The variable domain in full, with the rest retrieved from reference TRBV5-1 and TRBJ2-5, is KAGVTQTPRYLIKTRGQQVTLSCSPISGHRSVSWYQQTPGQGLQFLFEYFSETQRNKGNFPGRFSGRQFSNSRSEMNVSTLELGDSALYLCASSGGTSGGTETQYFGPGTRLLVL.

This clonotype was observed a single time. The chain employs TRBV7-2 and TRBJ2-5, with D tentatively TRBD1 (5 bases). Trimming stripped 3 bases from V and 0 bases from J, with 8 bases between. Germline values: CDR1 SGHTA, CDR2 FQGNSA. The CDR3 loop spans 14 amino acids. The CDR3 nucleotides read TGTGCCAGCAGCTTGGGGCACTACCAAGAGACCCAGTACTTC. Translated: CASSLGHYQETQYF.

This clonotype was observed a few times. V and J are TRBV5-4 and TRBJ2-3; D is unresolved. Trimming shortened V by 6 bases and J by 4 bases, and 18 bases separated the two germline ends. This CDR3 spans 15 amino acids. The germline gives CDR1 SGHNT, CDR2 YYREEE (reference sequence). The CDR3 DNA follows: TGTGCCAGCACCCATGCCAGCCGCGGTCCAGATACGCAGTATTTT. As protein: CASTHASRGPDTQYF.

In DNA form, the CDR3 reads TGTGCCAGCAGCCGGACAGAGGATTACGAGCAGTACTTC. This translates into CASSRTEDYEQYF. This chain joins TRBV12-3 or TRBV12-4 and TRBJ2-7; tentatively, D is TRBD1 (6 bases). This CDR3 has 13 amino acids. Trimming took 6 bases from V and 4 from J, leaving 13 bases between them.